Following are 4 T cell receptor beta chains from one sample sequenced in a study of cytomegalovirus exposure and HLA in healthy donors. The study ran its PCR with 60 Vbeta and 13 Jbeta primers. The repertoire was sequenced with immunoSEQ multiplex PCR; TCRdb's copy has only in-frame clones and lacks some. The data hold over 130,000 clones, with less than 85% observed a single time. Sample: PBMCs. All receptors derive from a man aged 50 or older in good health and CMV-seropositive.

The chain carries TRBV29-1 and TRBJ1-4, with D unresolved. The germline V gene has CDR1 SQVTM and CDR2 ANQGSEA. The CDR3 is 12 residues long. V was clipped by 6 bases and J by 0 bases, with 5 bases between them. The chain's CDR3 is CSVSATNEKLFF. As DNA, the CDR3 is TGCAGCGTCTCAGCAACTAATGAAAAACTGTTTTTT.

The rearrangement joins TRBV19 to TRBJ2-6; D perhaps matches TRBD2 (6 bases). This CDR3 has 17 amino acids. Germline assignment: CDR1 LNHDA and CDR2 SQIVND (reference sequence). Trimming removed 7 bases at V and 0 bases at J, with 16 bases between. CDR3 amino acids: CASKKGLSDSGANVLTF. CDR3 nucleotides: TGTGCCAGTAAAAAGGGACTTTCTGACTCTGGGGCCAACGTCCTGACTTTC.

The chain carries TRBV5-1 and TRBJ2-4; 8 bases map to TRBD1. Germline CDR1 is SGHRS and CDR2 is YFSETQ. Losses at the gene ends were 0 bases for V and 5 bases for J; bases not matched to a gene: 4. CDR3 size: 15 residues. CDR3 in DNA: TGCGCCAGCAGCTTGGGACAGGGGACCGAAAACATTCAGTACTTC. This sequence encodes CASSLGQGTENIQYF. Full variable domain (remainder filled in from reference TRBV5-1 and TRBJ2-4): KAGVTQTPRYLIKTRGQQVTLSCSPISGHRSVSWYQQTPGQGLQFLFEYFSETQRNKGNFPGRFSGRQFSNSRSEMNVSTLELGDSALYLCASSLGQGTENIQYFGAGTRLSVL.

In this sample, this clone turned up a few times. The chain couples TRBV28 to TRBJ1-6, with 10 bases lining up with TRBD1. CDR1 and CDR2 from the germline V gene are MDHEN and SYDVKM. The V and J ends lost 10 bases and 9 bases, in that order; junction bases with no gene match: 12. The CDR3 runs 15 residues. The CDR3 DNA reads TGTGCCACCATTTCAAGGAGGGACAGGGGTTCACCCCTCCACTTT. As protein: CATISRRDRGSPLHF.